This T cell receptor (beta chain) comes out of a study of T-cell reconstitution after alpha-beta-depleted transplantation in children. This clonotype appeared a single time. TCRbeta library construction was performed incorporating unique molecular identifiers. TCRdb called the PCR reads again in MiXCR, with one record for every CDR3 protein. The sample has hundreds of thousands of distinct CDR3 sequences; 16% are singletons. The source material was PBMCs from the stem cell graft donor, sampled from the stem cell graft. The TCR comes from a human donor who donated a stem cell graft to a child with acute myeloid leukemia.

The DNA of the CDR3 is TGTGCCAGCAGTACAGCAAATCAACGAAATGAGCAGTTCTTC. It encodes CASSTANQRNEQFF. V gene TRBV2 combines with J gene TRBJ2-1; D unresolved. From germline, CDR1 is SNHLY and CDR2 FYNNEI. The CDR3 contains 14 residues. Trimming pared 5 bases from V and 7 bases from J, leaving 15 bases between.